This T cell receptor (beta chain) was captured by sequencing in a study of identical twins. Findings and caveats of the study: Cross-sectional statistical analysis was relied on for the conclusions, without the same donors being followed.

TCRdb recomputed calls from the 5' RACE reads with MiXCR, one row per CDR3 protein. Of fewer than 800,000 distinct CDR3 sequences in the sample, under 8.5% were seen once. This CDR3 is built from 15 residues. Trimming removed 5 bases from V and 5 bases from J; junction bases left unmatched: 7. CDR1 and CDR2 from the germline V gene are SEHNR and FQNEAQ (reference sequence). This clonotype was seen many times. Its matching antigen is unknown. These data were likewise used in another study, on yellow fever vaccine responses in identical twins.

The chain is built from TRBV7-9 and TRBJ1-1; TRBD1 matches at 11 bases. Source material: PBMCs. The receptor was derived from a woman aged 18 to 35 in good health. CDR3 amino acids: CASSPRTGGGTEAFF. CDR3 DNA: TGTGCCAGCAGCCCCCGGACAGGGGGCGGGACTGAAGCTTTCTTT.